These 8 T cell receptor beta chains were all obtained from the same sample, sequenced in a study of Graves' ophthalmopathy and Graves' hyperthyroidism (dated by TCRdb to the late 2010s). The sequencing machine was an Illumina HiSeq 2000. For repertoire sequencing, TCR beta CDR3 regions were amplified from RNA transcripts. The first round was an RT-PCR using HTBI primers with the Qiagen OneStep RT-PCR kit, and this first round was followed by a second-round multiplex PCR, then size selection and purification. Using fastp trimming at Q25 and MiXCR clonotype assembly, TCRdb reanalyzed the public sequencing data and kept in-frame beta chains. Identical CDR3 protein sequences are pooled into one entry, listed with their most common genes and DNA. For this sample the table gives about 15,000 distinct CDR3 sequences, of which 46% were detected only once. The ten largest clones capture over 25% of the sample.

Sequenced sample: peripheral blood. The receptors here all came from a middle-aged woman with stable Graves' hyperthyroidism. Donor details come from another sample of the same person, matched by shared clones.

Remarks on this clonotype: Relative to the germline gene, one junction end is altered; a read error may explain this. The chain couples TRBV7-1 to TRBJ2-7; D might be TRBD1 (6 bases). TRBV7-1 is assigned to the ORF class and has an uncertain function. The CDR3 spans 14 residues. CDR3 in amino acids: CASSSEVDSYEKYF. DNA of the CDR3: TGTGCCAGCAGCTCCGAAGTGGACAGCTACGAGAAGTACTTC.

In this sample, this clonotype turned up once. Just one base apart from a much larger clone, this may be a read error. This chain connects TRBV12-3 or TRBV12-4 to TRBJ2-1, with D perhaps matching TRBD2 (5 bases). The V end lost 3 bases, the J end lost 11 bases, and 14 bases lay between the germline ends. CDR3 length equals 13 residues. The CDR3 sequence is CASSLRSRDKQFF. The CDR3 DNA follows: TGTGCCAGCAGTTTGCGGAGTCGGGATAAGCAGTTCTTC.

In its sample, this clonotype ranks as medium-sized. This chain connects TRBV10-2 to TRBJ2-7; D remains ambiguous. This CDR3 is built from 15 residues. Germline V gives CDR1 WSHSY, CDR2 SAAADI. Trimming cost V 6 bases and J 5 bases, with 20 bases left between them. The CDR3, as DNA: TGCGCCAGCAGAATGGATAATGGAAGGTTCAACGAGCAGTACTTC. It translates to CASRMDNGRFNEQYF.

This clonotype was seen at least ten times. This sequence joins TRBV5-6 and TRBJ2-1, with 8 bases identical to TRBD2. V shed 4 bases and J 3 bases; nucleotides not matched to a gene: 6. Germline CDR1 is SGHDT and CDR2 is YYEEEE. This CDR3 has 15 amino acids. The CDR3 sequence: CASSAPGLGYNEQFF. Here the CDR3 DNA reads TGTGCCAGCAGCGCCCCGGGACTAGGCTACAATGAGCAGTTCTTC.

This chain joins TRBV20-1 and TRBJ1-5, with unresolved D. CDR1 DFQATT and CDR2 SNEGSKA come from the germline V gene (reference sequence). The CDR3 runs to 12 residues. Trimming left V 5 bases short and J 7 bases short, with 12 bases between. The CDR3 nucleotides read TGCAGTGCTGCCCCACAAAGGCAGCCCCAGCATTTT. Protein: CSAAPQRQPQHF.

With respect to this clonotype: This CDR3 is missing its conserved last phenylalanine or tryptophan, likely due to a read error. The chain links TRBV20-1 to TRBJ1-6; 9 positions agree with TRBD1. Losses at the gene ends were 6 bases for V and 1 base for J; bases not matched to a gene: 13. In germline, CDR1 is DFQATT, CDR2 SNEGSKA (reference sequence). CDR3 length: 18 amino acids. The CDR3 loop is CSAIFRDRERSYNSPLHS. The CDR3 coding sequence is TGCAGTGCGATATTCCGGGACAGGGAGCGTTCCTATAATTCACCCCTCCACTCT.

A note on this clonotype: Since no conserved phenylalanine or tryptophan closes the CDR3, a read error is the likely cause. The DNA is left out, because the CDR3 cannot be placed on it with certainty; the CDR3 is given as TCRdb lists it. V gene TRBV24-1 combines with J gene TRBJ1-3; the table's D gene call, TRBD1, was not cross checked with the DNA. The CDR3 numbers 11 amino acids, ends counted. Per the germline V gene, CDR1 is KGHDR and CDR2 is SFDVKD. CDR3 in amino acids: CATSDLSQGDT.

Notes on this clonotype: Sequence at one end of the junction differs from germline and may be a read error. V usage is TRBV6-6 and J usage is TRBJ2-7, with no clear D. The CDR3 extends over 15 amino acids. Germline values: CDR1 MNHNY, CDR2 SVGAGI (reference sequence). The CDR3 sequence is CASSSPARSSYEQCF. DNA of the CDR3: TGTGCCAGCAGTTCCCCTGCCAGGTCCTCCTACGAGCAGTGCTTC.